Sequencing of this T cell receptor (beta chain) was carried out in a study of HIV-infected patients and healthy controls. Alpha and beta constant-region primers primed reverse transcription of approximately 500 ng RNA. Each of the alpha and beta chains got its own library through chain-specific third strand synthesis with indices. TCRdb itself ran the 5' RACE reads through MiXCR, one entry per CDR3 protein. The sample has 9,500 to 11,000 distinct CDR3 sequences, about 5.2% seen once; the top ten hold 13% to 15%. There are many counts of this clonotype. Germline V CDR1 and CDR2: SGHTA, FQGNSA. V trimming: 3 bases; J trimming: 6 bases; junction bases outside the gene matches: 11. CDR3 length: 15 residues. No cell fractionation was done, so the repertoire covers all unsorted peripheral blood T cells.

Specimen: blood, collected before antiretroviral therapy. The gene calls are TRBV7-2 and TRBJ2-7; 7 bases match TRBD1. This clonotype was sampled from an adult with HIV infection. Here the CDR3 reads CASSLVETGFLEQYF. DNA of the CDR3: TGTGCCAGCAGCTTGGTCGAGACAGGGTTCCTCGAGCAGTACTTC.